Listed here are 19 T cell receptor beta chains from one sample, sequenced in a study of blood T cell repertoires in COVID-19. Libraries were prepared by immunoSEQ multiplex PCR; TCRdb keeps only in-frame clonotypes and omits some of them. The sample records approximately 210,000 clones, about 86% being singletons. Sequenced input: PBMCs or T cells enriched from blood (not recorded which). The receptors derive from a woman aged 45-59 years with acute COVID-19.

The J gene is TRBJ2-7, the V gene TRBV15; tentative D call: TRBD2 (5 bases). CDR1 is LNHNV and CDR2 is YYDKDF in the germline V gene (reference sequence). CDR3 length equals 15 residues. V was pared by 0 bases and J by 2 bases, with 11 bases between. The chain's CDR3 is CATSRDRDLPYEQYF. The CDR3 DNA reads as TGTGCCACCAGCAGAGATCGGGATCTGCCCTACGAGCAGTACTTC. The full variable domain, rest sourced from reference TRBV15 and TRBJ2-7, is DAMVIQNPRYQVTQFGKPVTLSCSQTLNHNVMYWYQQKSSQAPKLLFHYYDKDFNNEADTPDNFQSRRPNTSFCFLDIRSPGLGDTAMYLCATSRDRDLPYEQYFGPGTRLTVT.

The chain links TRBV14 to TRBJ2-5; tentative D call: TRBD1 (6 bases). CDR3 length: 17 residues. In germline, CDR1 is SGHDN, CDR2 FVKESK. The V gene lost 2 bases and the J gene lost 5 bases, with 21 bases spanning the gap. The CDR3 DNA reads TGTGCCAGCAGCCAATGGAGGACAGTCGTGGAAGCGGAGACCCAGTACTTC. Its protein product is CASSQWRTVVEAETQYF.

The chain couples TRBV3-1 (or the pseudogene TRBV3-2) to TRBJ2-5; the D gene is possibly TRBD2 (6 bases). With 3 bases removed from V and 4 bases from J, the gap between germline ends came to 12 bases. This CDR3 region has 14 residues. Germline lookup yields CDR1 LGHDT and CDR2 YNNKEL (reference sequence). CDR3 residues: CASSHRMGGETQYF. The CDR3 DNA reads TGTGCCAGCAGCCATCGGATGGGGGGAGAGACCCAGTACTTC.

The V gene is TRBV25-1, the J gene TRBJ2-1, with 7 bases matching TRBD2. This CDR3 is 17 amino acids long. Germline V lookup: CDR1 MGHDK, CDR2 SYGVNS. J lost 0 bases, V lost 7 bases, and 12 bases had no gene match. The CDR3 nucleotides are TGTGCCAGCACTGGTTCTCTACTAGCGAGCTCCTACAATGAGCAGTTCTTC. It translates to CASTGSLLASSYNEQFF.

The J gene is TRBJ2-5, the V gene TRBV5-1, with D possibly being TRBD1 (7 bases). V dropped 6 bases and J dropped 4 bases, with 13 bases sitting between them. The germline gives CDR1 SGHRS, CDR2 YFSETQ. The CDR3 has 13 residues. The CDR3: CASIGGGGETQYF. The DNA for the CDR3 is TGCGCCAGCATAGGAGGGGGCGGAGAGACCCAGTACTTC.

This clone was detected only once. The gene calls are TRBV10-3 and TRBJ2-1; 10 bases align to TRBD2. The length of the CDR3 is 13 residues. The V and J ends lost 11 bases and 5 bases, in that order; junction bases with no gene match: 6. The germline CDR1 and CDR2 sequences are ENHRY and SYGVKD. The CDR3 sequence: CAASSGGDNEQFF. The CDR3 DNA reads TGTGCCGCCTCTAGCGGGGGTGACAATGAGCAGTTCTTC.

This clone was found a few times. One junction end disagrees with the germline gene, perhaps due to a read error. The rearrangement uses TRBV6-5 and TRBJ1-6; 7 positions match TRBD1. The germline V gene has CDR1 MNHEY and CDR2 SVGAGI. The CDR3 runs to 16 residues. The CDR3 loop reads CASSNSRGLLDSPLHF. For the CDR3, the DNA is TGTGCCAGCAGTAACTCAAGGGGGCTGTTGGATTCACCCCTCCACTTT.

The chain employs TRBV2 and TRBJ2-2, with D possibly matching TRBD2 (5 bases). In germline, CDR1 is SNHLY, CDR2 FYNNEI. The germline V and J ends were trimmed by 7 bases and 0 bases, with 15 bases remaining between them. CDR3 length: 16 amino acids. DNA for the CDR3: TGTGCCAGCACACCCCCGGGGAAACCGAACACCGGGGAGCTGTTTTTT. Residues: CASTPPGKPNTGELFF.

The chain combines TRBV5-6 with TRBJ2-3; D uncertain. The CDR3 runs 12 residues. The V end was cut by 1 base, the J end by 6 bases, with 6 bases between. Germline CDR1 reads SGHDT; CDR2 reads YYEEEE. In DNA form, the CDR3 reads TGTGCCAGCAGCTTGTTCGGGGATACGCAGTATTTT. Translation gives CASSLFGDTQYF.

The chain combines TRBV28 with TRBJ2-5; the D gene is possibly TRBD2 (5 bases). The CDR3 is 12 residues long. V lost 8 bases to trimming and J lost 4 bases, with 11 bases between them. Germline loops: CDR1 MDHEN, CDR2 SYDVKM. The CDR3 reads CASQSTTETQYF. The CDR3 DNA reads as TGTGCCAGCCAGTCGACTACAGAGACCCAGTACTTC.

The genes are TRBV7-2 and TRBJ1-5; 11 bases fit TRBD1. This CDR3 spans 15 amino acids. The trim removed 4 bases at V and 4 bases at J, leaving 3 bases unmatched. CDR1 is SGHTA and CDR2 is FQGNSA in the germline V gene. The CDR3 sequence: CASSSGQGGNQPQHF. The CDR3, as DNA: TGTGCCAGCAGCTCGGGACAGGGGGGGAATCAGCCCCAGCATTTT. Full variable domain (remainder filled in from reference TRBV7-2 and TRBJ1-5): GAGVSQSPSNKVTEKGKDVELRCDPISGHTALYWYRQSLGQGLEFLIYFQGNSAPDKSGLPSDRFSAERTGGSVSTLTIQRTQQEDSAVYLCASSSGQGGNQPQHFGDGTRLSIL.

This clone was detected only a few times. The V call is TRBV15, the J call TRBJ1-2; D is ambiguous. V gave up 3 bases and J gave up 7 bases, with 9 bases separating them. This CDR3 comprises 12 residues. Germline values: CDR1 LNHNV, CDR2 YYDKDF (reference sequence). The CDR3 loop reads CATSRAGIGYTF. DNA of the CDR3: TGTGCCACCAGCAGGGCGGGGATTGGCTACACCTTC.

This clone was seen only a few times. This rearrangement joins TRBV11-2 to TRBJ2-5, with 7 positions matching TRBD2. The CDR3 contains 15 residues. Germline CDR1 and CDR2: SGHAT and FQNNGV. The V and J ends lost 3 bases and 5 bases, in that order; junction bases with no gene match: 9. CDR3 DNA sequence: TGTGCCAGCAGCTTGGGGGGGAGAGGCACTGAGACCCAGTACTTC. It is translated as CASSLGGRGTETQYF.

The rearrangement joins TRBV6-5 to TRBJ2-7; 8 bases are a match to TRBD1. The CDR3 extends over 13 amino acids. Germline CDR1 and CDR2: MNHEY and SVGAGI. V lost 8 bases and J lost 3; bases outside the gene matches: 6. CDR3 sequence (DNA): TGTGCCAGCGGAACCGGGACAGGCTACGAGCAGTACTTC. Its protein is CASGTGTGYEQYF.

The gene calls are TRBV6-6 and TRBJ2-2, with 7 bases lining up with TRBD2. The CDR3 runs 18 residues. The germline gives CDR1 MNHNY, CDR2 SVGAGI (reference sequence). V was pared by 6 bases and J by 4 bases, with 17 bases of the junction left unmatched. The CDR3 is CASSRVGFAGDLTGELFF. The DNA for the CDR3 is TGTGCCAGCAGCCGAGTGGGCTTTGCGGGGGACCTCACCGGGGAGCTGTTTTTT.

The chain uses TRBV2 and TRBJ2-3; 7 bases align to TRBD2. The CDR3 has 16 residues. V shed 3 bases and J 2 bases; nucleotides not matched to a gene: 8. Germline V gene sequence: CDR1 SNHLY, CDR2 FYNNEI. CDR3 nucleotide sequence: TGTGCCAGCAGTGATGTAGGGCGGGGGTTCACAGATACGCAGTATTTT. Protein product: CASSDVGRGFTDTQYF.

The CDR3 region is CASSELAGGLGANVLTF. CDR3 bases: TGTGCCAGCAGTGAGCTAGCGGGAGGGCTAGGGGCCAACGTCCTGACTTTC. The V gene is TRBV2, the J gene TRBJ2-6; 12 bases line up with TRBD2. J gave up 4 bases and V 3 bases, and 4 bases lay outside the gene matches. The CDR3 spans 17 residues. The germline gives CDR1 SNHLY, CDR2 FYNNEI.

This clone was detected only a few times. The chain's CDR3 is CASSWAGDQPQHF. CDR3 nucleotide sequence: TGTGCCAGCAGTTGGGCGGGGGATCAGCCCCAGCATTTT. The V call is TRBV28, the J call TRBJ1-5; perhaps TRBD1 as D (5 bases). V dropped 4 bases and J dropped 5 bases, with 9 bases sitting between them. Germline values: CDR1 MDHEN, CDR2 SYDVKM. The length of the CDR3 is 13 residues.

The V gene is TRBV7-2, the J gene TRBJ1-1; 7 bases are shared with TRBD1. The germline V gene has CDR1 SGHTA and CDR2 FQGNSA. V lost 5 bases to trimming and J lost 0 bases; unmatched junction nucleotides: 3. This CDR3 has 14 residues. The DNA for the CDR3 is TGTGCCAGCAGCACACAGGGGCTGAACACTGAAGCTTTCTTT. Its protein is CASSTQGLNTEAFF.